This T cell receptor (beta chain) stems from a study of blood T cells in healthy people across ages (dated by TCRdb to between 2014 and 2017). As for the study more broadly: In model experiments, roughly one uniquely barcoded TCR beta cDNA molecule per two T cells was captured by template switching. The donors were split into four age groups: young (average 16 years), middle-aged (about 40), aged (approximately 60) and long-lived (roughly 88). The study measured age-related changes in TCR beta repertoire diversity using deep sequencing normalized with unique cDNA molecular identifiers. Donors of different ages were randomly distributed across sequencing lanes to avoid experimental bias. The study analyzed two additional independent replicas of 1 million unique cDNA reads from the same blood draw for two donors, one aged 18 to 29 and one aged 80 or older. On the study overall, not on this receptor specifically: Donor CMV infection status was unknown, potentially confounding age-related changes in expanded clonotypes. Compared with the aged group, the long-lived group had more naive CD4+ T cells, fewer expanded clones and increased TCR diversity, a pattern suggesting age selection. Conclusive comparison of naive and antigen-experienced compartments was prevented by the profiling of bulk unsorted PBMCs. A strong correlation was found between observed TCR beta diversity and the percentage of naive T cells measured by flow cytometry. Estimates of total diversity from one million sequenced T cells were regarded as lower bounds and underestimates. As age increased, observed TCR beta diversity per million T cells dropped in a roughly linear way, and a significant reduction was already evident by age 40.

Receptors were amplified or captured by 5' RACE. TCRdb lists the instrument as Illumina HiSeq 2500. A second PCR of 7 to 11 cycles was performed with a sample-barcoded 5' primer and a J-beta primer mix. Each TCR beta cDNA molecule received a unique molecular identifier from a template-switch 5' adaptor carrying 12 random nucleotides. Each sample yielded at least 2.5 million CDR3-containing paired-end reads. First-strand cDNA was synthesized from all RNA with the Mint cDNA synthesis kit, primed by a TRBC-specific oligonucleotide. Following uracil-DNA glycosylase treatment, a first 18-cycle PCR with universal primers M1SS and BC2_uni_R was performed on all cDNA. The paper's data handling went like this. Normalization of each sample was performed by random selection of 1 million high-quality reads, each carrying a distinct molecular identifier. Reads with shared molecular identifiers were discarded instead of being binned into consensus sequences. MiTCR, with a Q25 quality threshold and the strictest error-elimination algorithm, was used for CDR3 identification, clonotype clustering and error correction. Lower-bound total TCR beta diversity was estimated with a nonparametric unseen species model using Euler transformation. In TCRdb, the public reads were trimmed at Q25 with fastp and aligned with MiXCR, with productive beta chains retained. Every CDR3 protein is listed once, alongside the most common genes and DNA of its rows. None of the V and J calls come from the authors' own analysis; TCRdb made them. The sample table shows 600,000 or so distinct CDR3 sequences, and less than 35% are seen once. Around 16% of the sample is held by the ten biggest clonotypes.

Systemically healthy Caucasian individuals from Russia, around 39 in total and aged about 6 to 95 years, were included as donors. Each donor gave ten milliliters of peripheral blood, collected into EDTA-treated Vacutainer tubes. Ficoll-Paque density-gradient centrifugation was used to isolate PBMCs, with at least 7 million per sample. Total RNA, at least 5 micrograms per sample, was extracted from PBMCs with Trizol reagent. For every donor, an aliquot of PBMCs went through flow cytometry to measure the percentages of naive CD45RAhigh/CD27high T cells. The CDR3 measures 15 amino acids from cysteine to phenylalanine. The DNA shown is the 45-base CDR3, in frame from base 1. The germline V gene supplies CDR1 MGHRA and CDR2 YSYEKL. This clonotype came up a few times. Its antigen remains unidentified. With a much larger clone just one base away, this may be a read error.

The source of this sequence is a woman of 80 years or more in good health. This sequence uses TRBV4-1 and TRBJ2-1; the D gene is possibly TRBD1 or TRBD2, each agreeing over 5 bases. Sequenced sample: blood. DNA sequence: TGCACCAGCAGCCAAGAGCCATATAGGGGAGATGAGCAGTTCTTC. This translates into CTSSQEPYRGDEQFF.